A single sample is the source of the 20 T cell receptor beta chains below, sequenced in a study of CD8 T cells in ankylosing spondylitis. MiXCR, applied by TCRdb to the 5' RACE reads, yields one record per CDR3 protein. This sample has approximately 140,000 distinct CDR3 sequences, with roughly 8% found just once. Material for sequencing was synovial fluid, either unsorted or a sorted T cell fraction (not recorded which). Receptor source: a male donor with ankylosing spondylitis.

Remarks on this clonotype: The junction departs from the called germline gene at one end, perhaps through a read error. This chain's CDR3 is CASSFPPAAASHNEQFF. The DNA for the CDR3 is TGTGCCAGCAGTTTTCCGCCTGCGGCTGCCTCCCACAATGAGCAGTTCTTC. The chain has TRBV28 and TRBJ2-1; D gene ambiguous. Germline V gene sequence: CDR1 MDHEN, CDR2 SYDVKM. The CDR3 spans 17 residues.

This clonotype was detected many times. The chain joins TRBV9 to TRBJ1-2; possible D gene TRBD1, 5 bases. This CDR3 comprises 14 residues. V was clipped by 4 bases and J by 6 bases, with 16 bases between them. The germline CDR1 and CDR2 sequences are SGDLS and YYNGEE. CDR3 region: CASSLQGSLDGYTF. The CDR3 DNA sequence: TGTGCCAGCAGCCTCCAGGGAAGTTTGGATGGCTACACCTTC.

This clonotype was observed a handful of times. V gene TRBV20-1 combines with J gene TRBJ2-2; no clear D gene. Germline values: CDR1 DFQATT, CDR2 SNEGSKA (reference sequence). The CDR3 spans 15 residues. The V and J ends lost 0 bases and 4 bases respectively, with 12 bases between them. This CDR3 is CSARDQERATGELFF. DNA of the CDR3: TGCAGTGCTAGAGATCAGGAAAGGGCCACCGGGGAGCTGTTTTTT.

This clonotype has at least ten counts. This chain links TRBV4-2 with TRBJ2-1, with 9 positions matching TRBD2. CDR1 is LGHNA and CDR2 is YNFKEQ in the germline V gene. The length of the CDR3 is 19 residues. V was clipped by 0 bases and J by 0 bases; unmatched bases: 9. CDR3 region: CASSQDLIAGVNSYNEQFF. The DNA of the CDR3 is TGTGCCAGCAGCCAAGATCTGATAGCGGGAGTTAACTCCTACAATGAGCAGTTCTTC.

CDR3 protein: CSATSPGAYGYTF. CDR3 nucleotide sequence: TGCAGTGCTACATCGCCAGGGGCCTATGGCTACACCTTC. The V and J genes are TRBV20-1 and TRBJ1-2, with D possibly being TRBD1 (6 bases). V was pared by 4 bases and J by 4 bases, with 13 bases between. This CDR3 region has 13 residues. CDR1 and CDR2 from the germline V gene are DFQATT and SNEGSKA (reference sequence).

This clonotype was observed many times. This rearrangement joins TRBV9 to TRBJ2-3, with 7 bases fitting TRBD2. V dropped 4 bases and J dropped 0; count of bases not matched to a gene: 5. The CDR3 covers 15 residues. CDR1 and CDR2 (germline): SGDLS, YYNGEE. This CDR3 is CASSLGLFSTDTQYF. The DNA for the CDR3 is TGTGCCAGCAGCTTGGGACTATTTAGCACAGATACGCAGTATTTT.

This clonotype was counted only a few times. The J gene is TRBJ2-7, the V gene TRBV2; 11 bases line up with TRBD2. The V and J ends lost 6 bases and 2 bases, in that order; junction bases with no gene match: 6. Germline-derived CDR1 and CDR2 are SNHLY and FYNNEI. The CDR3 runs to 15 residues. The DNA of the CDR3 is TGTGCCAGCAGGGGACTGACTAGCGGGACCTACGAGCAGTACTTC. Translating gives CASRGLTSGTYEQYF. The full variable domain, in which reference TRBV2 and TRBJ2-7 provide the parts outside the CDR3, is EPEVTQTPSHQVTQMGQEVILRCVPISNHLYFYWYRQILGQKVEFLVSFYNNEISEKSEIFDDQFSVERPDGSNFTLKIRSTKLEDSAMYFCASRGLTSGTYEQYFGPGTRLTVT.

This clonotype was observed at least ten times. The rearrangement links TRBV6-6 to TRBJ2-2; TRBD2 agrees at 8 bases. The germline V gene encodes CDR1 MNHNY and CDR2 SVGAGI (reference sequence). Trimming removed 5 bases from V and 8 bases from J; junction bases left unmatched: 13. This CDR3 region has 16 residues. DNA for the CDR3: TGTGCCAGCAGTAGCCCGGGACTAGGGGGATGGGGGGAGCTGTTTTTT. Translating it yields CASSSPGLGGWGELFF.

The chain joins TRBV9 to TRBJ2-2; D is ambiguous. The V end lost 3 bases, the J end lost 3 bases, and 12 bases lay between the germline ends. The CDR3 extends over 15 amino acids. Per germline, CDR1 SGDLS and CDR2 YYNGEE. The CDR3 here is CASSDEKFYTGELFF. CDR3 coding DNA: TGTGCCAGCAGCGACGAGAAGTTTTACACCGGGGAGCTGTTTTTT.

In its sample, this clonotype was seen many times. The rearrangement links TRBV7-8 to TRBJ2-7; D is possibly TRBD2 (5 bases). Trimming shortened V by 2 bases and J by 3 bases, and 11 bases separated the two germline ends. The CDR3 totals 14 residues. The germline CDR1 and CDR2 sequences are SGHVS and FQNEAQ. The CDR3 loop reads CASSLPDSYYEQYF. DNA for the CDR3: TGTGCCAGCAGCTTACCGGACTCATACTACGAGCAGTACTTC.

The sample holds many counts of this clonotype. The chain recombines TRBV10-3 with TRBJ2-7; either TRBD1 or TRBD2 may supply D (5 bases each). Germline V lookup: CDR1 ENHRY, CDR2 SYGVKD. The CDR3 is made up of 13 amino acids. The ends were cut back, 11 bases at V and 1 base at J, with 15 bases in the middle. The CDR3 region has the DNA TGTGCCTCACACGACAGCGGATCCTACGAGCAGTACTTC. This gives the protein CASHDSGSYEQYF.

This clonotype showed up many times. The chain couples TRBV20-1 to TRBJ2-3; possibly TRBD1 for D (6 bases). The CDR3 is made up of 13 amino acids. Germline loops: CDR1 DFQATT, CDR2 SNEGSKA (reference sequence). The V end was cut by 6 bases, the J end by 1 base, with 11 bases between. Here the CDR3 reads CSADRTGTDTQYF. CDR3 nucleotides: TGCAGTGCCGACCGGACAGGCACAGATACGCAGTATTTT.

The V and J genes are TRBV28 and TRBJ1-2; unclear D gene. Germline V gene sequence: CDR1 MDHEN, CDR2 SYDVKM. Trimming took off 4 bases at V and 5 bases at J, with 20 bases between the two ends. This CDR3 has 16 amino acids. This chain's CDR3 is CASSSWEAETLYGYTF. The CDR3 DNA sequence: TGTGCCAGCAGTTCCTGGGAGGCCGAAACCCTTTATGGCTACACCTTC.

This clonotype was counted at least ten times. The chain employs TRBV20-1 and TRBJ2-3, with 7 bases matching TRBD2. Per germline, CDR1 DFQATT and CDR2 SNEGSKA (reference sequence). Trimming at V came to 6 bases and at J to 2 bases, leaving 8 bases not matched to a gene. CDR3 size: 14 residues. This CDR3 is CSAPTSALTDTQYF. CDR3 nucleotide sequence: TGCAGTGCGCCCACTAGCGCCCTCACAGATACGCAGTATTTT.

This clonotype has just a few counts. The V and J genes are TRBV7-2 and TRBJ2-5, with unresolved D. Trimming stripped 3 bases from V and 5 bases from J, with 10 bases between. Germline lookup yields CDR1 SGHTA and CDR2 FQGNSA. The CDR3 contains 13 residues. CDR3 amino acids: CASSFLLVETQYF. In DNA, the CDR3 is TGTGCCAGCAGCTTCCTCCTAGTTGAGACCCAGTACTTC.

The chain joins TRBV6-5 to TRBJ1-5, with TRBD1 matching 7 bases. The CDR3 spans 14 residues. J gave up 5 bases and V 5 bases, and 6 bases lay outside the gene matches. The germline gives CDR1 MNHEY, CDR2 SVGAGI. The CDR3 DNA is TGTGCCAGCAGTGCTGACAGGGAATATCAGCCCCAGCATTTT. Its translation is CASSADREYQPQHF.

This clonotype was seen ten or more times. V usage is TRBV27 and J usage is TRBJ1-1; 9 bases align to TRBD1. V lost 7 bases and J lost 4; bases outside the gene matches: 10. The CDR3 contains 15 residues. Germline V gene sequence: CDR1 MNHEY, CDR2 SMNVEV (reference sequence). This chain's CDR3 is CASTTGQGLITEAFF. The CDR3 DNA reads TGTGCCAGCACAACCGGACAGGGGCTTATCACTGAAGCTTTCTTT.

This clonotype was found a few times. This chain connects TRBV12-3 or TRBV12-4 to TRBJ2-5, with D perhaps matching TRBD1 (6 bases). The CDR3 is 15 residues long. Trimming stripped 3 bases from V and 0 bases from J, with 11 bases between. The DNA of the CDR3 is TGTGCCAGCAGTTTGTTTCAGGGGAACCAAGAGACCCAGTACTTC. Protein: CASSLFQGNQETQYF.

This clonotype has ten or more counts. The rearrangement joins TRBV3-1 to TRBJ2-7, with D tentatively TRBD1 (5 bases). The CDR3 has 14 residues. The germline V gene encodes CDR1 LGHDT and CDR2 YNNKEL (reference sequence). The V end lost 4 bases, the J end lost 4 bases, and 14 bases lay between the germline ends. CDR3 sequence reads: CASSLRSQGYEQYF. In DNA, the CDR3 is TGTGCCAGCAGCCTCAGGTCCCAGGGATACGAGCAGTACTTC.

The chain combines TRBV4-3 with TRBJ2-1; 7 nucleotides align to TRBD1. The J segment lost 9 bases and the V segment lost 5 bases, leaving 16 bases of the junction unmatched. The CDR3 extends over 16 amino acids. Germline CDR1 and CDR2: LGHNA and YSLEER. CDR3: CASSSQTGRTGAEQFF. The DNA of the CDR3 is TGCGCCAGCAGCTCCCAGACAGGGCGAACCGGGGCTGAGCAGTTCTTC.